This TCR beta chain originates from a study of blood T cell repertoires in COVID-19. Study-level information: In each case, the material was cDNA or gDNA derived from T cells, B-cell-depleted T cells, or PBMCs.

This study enrolled people aged about 18 to 100 from roughly 22 US geographic areas. The study assigned cohorts using participant-reported clinical history. Two consecutive negative NP/OP PCR tests, clearance, or resolved symptoms defined Cohort 3 recovery. This CDR3 comprises 14 residues. Assay: immunoSEQ multiplex PCR; the TCRdb copy retains only in-frame clones and omits some. The data hold around 180,000 clones, with under 90% observed a single time. The J gene is TRBJ1-4, the V gene TRBV21-1; the table's TRBD1 call for D was not verified on the DNA. TRBV21-1 is a listed pseudogene. Specimen: PBMCs or T cells enriched from blood (not recorded which). This receptor was taken from a middle-aged man who had recovered from COVID-19. In nucleotides, the CDR3 is TGTGCCAGCCGACGGGGACAGGGAAGTGAAAAACTGTTTTTT. Translation: CASRRGQGSEKLFF.